Described below is a single T cell receptor (beta chain) sequence and its context. The target antigen is unknown. The V end was cut by 2 bases, the J end by 0 bases, with 8 bases between. CDR3 size: 14 residues. Germline loops: CDR1 MNHEY, CDR2 SVGAGI. The entry originates in a study of cytomegalovirus exposure and HLA in healthy donors. Study-wide background: One earlier analysis, a look at around 170 million T cells, found some 120 million unique TCR beta sequences.

It was with 60 Vbeta and 13 Jbeta primers that the PCR ran. Only in-frame clones appear in the TCRdb table, and some are missing; sequencing was by immunoSEQ multiplex PCR. The sample yields fewer than 150,000 clones, 82% seen once. General study points: In a later analysis, at a false discovery rate of 0.05, approximately 16,000 TCR beta sequences matched HLA alleles. An ancestry cluster, one associated with Asian ancestry, reportedly showed fewer N-insertions than the roughly 610-donor mean in a later analysis. Overall, roughly 160 TCR beta chains were annotated as cytomegalovirus-associated.

This TCR was recovered from a male donor in good health and CMV-seronegative. The chain recombines TRBV6-5 with TRBJ2-7; the D is unclear. Specimen: PBMCs. CDR3 loop: CASSYEETSYEQYF. CDR3 nucleotide sequence: TGTGCCAGCAGTTACGAGGAGACCTCCTACGAGCAGTACTTC.